This T cell receptor beta chain derives from a study of blood T cell repertoires in COVID-19. Across the study: Samples taken during acute and convalescent COVID-19 were collected in the United States, Italy and Spain.

This clone was detected only once. The CDR3 sequence is 12 residues long. V was clipped by 3 bases and J by 4 bases, with 6 bases between them. Germline CDR1 is SGHKS and CDR2 is YYEKEE (reference sequence). Clones were read by immunoSEQ multiplex PCR, and TCRdb kept only the in-frame ones, dropping some. The repertoire includes 95,000 or so clones, about nine tenths of them detected once, and about 3.7% sits in the top ten. Material: peripheral blood. This receptor was obtained from a woman between 65 and 79 years old with acute or convalescent COVID-19. The chain recombines TRBV5-5 with TRBJ2-3; D unresolved. The CDR3 here is CASSSPADTQYF. In DNA, the CDR3 is TGTGCCAGCAGCTCTCCGGCAGATACGCAGTATTTT.